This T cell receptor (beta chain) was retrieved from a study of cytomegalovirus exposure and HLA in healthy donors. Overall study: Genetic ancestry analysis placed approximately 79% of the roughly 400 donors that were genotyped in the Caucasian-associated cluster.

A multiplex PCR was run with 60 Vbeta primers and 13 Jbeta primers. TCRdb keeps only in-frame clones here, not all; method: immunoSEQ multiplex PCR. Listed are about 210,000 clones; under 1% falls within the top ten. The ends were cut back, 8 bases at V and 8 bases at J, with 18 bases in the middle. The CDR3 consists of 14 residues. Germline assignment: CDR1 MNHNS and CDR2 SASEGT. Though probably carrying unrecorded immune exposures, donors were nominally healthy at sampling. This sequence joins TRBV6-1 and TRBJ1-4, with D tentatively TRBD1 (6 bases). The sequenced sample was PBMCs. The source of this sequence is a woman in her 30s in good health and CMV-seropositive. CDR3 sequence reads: CASGRTVTLEKLFF. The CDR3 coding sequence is TGTGCCAGCGGACGGACAGTGACATTGGAAAAACTGTTTTTT.